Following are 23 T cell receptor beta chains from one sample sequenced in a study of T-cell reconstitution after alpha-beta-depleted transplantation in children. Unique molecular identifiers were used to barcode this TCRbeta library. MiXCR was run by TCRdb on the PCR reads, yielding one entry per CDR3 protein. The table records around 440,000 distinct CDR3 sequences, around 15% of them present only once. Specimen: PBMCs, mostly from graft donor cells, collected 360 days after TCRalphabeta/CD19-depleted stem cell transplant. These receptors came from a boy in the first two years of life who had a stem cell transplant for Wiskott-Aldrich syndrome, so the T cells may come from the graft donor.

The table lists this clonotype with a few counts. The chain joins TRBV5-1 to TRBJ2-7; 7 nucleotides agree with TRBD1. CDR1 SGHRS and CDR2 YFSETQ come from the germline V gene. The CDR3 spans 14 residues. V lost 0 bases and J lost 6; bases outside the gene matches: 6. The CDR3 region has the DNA TGCGCCAGCAGCTTGGGACCGAACAGGGGCGAGCAGTACTTC. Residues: CASSLGPNRGEQYF.

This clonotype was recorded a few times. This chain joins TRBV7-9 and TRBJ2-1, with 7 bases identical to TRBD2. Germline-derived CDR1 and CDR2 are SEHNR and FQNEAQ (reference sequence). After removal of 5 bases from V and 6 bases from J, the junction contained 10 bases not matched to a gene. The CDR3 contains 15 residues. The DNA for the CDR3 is TGTGCCAGCAGCCTACCTGGACTAGGCTCCAATGAGCAGTTCTTC. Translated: CASSLPGLGSNEQFF.

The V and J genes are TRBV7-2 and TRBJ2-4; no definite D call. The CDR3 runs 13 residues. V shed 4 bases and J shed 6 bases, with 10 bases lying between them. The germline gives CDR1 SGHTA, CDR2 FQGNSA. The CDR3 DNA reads TGTGCCAGCAGCTCGCACTGGGGAAACATTCAGTACTTC. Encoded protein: CASSSHWGNIQYF. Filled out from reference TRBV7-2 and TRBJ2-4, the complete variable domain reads GAGVSQSPSNKVTEKGKDVELRCDPISGHTALYWYRQSLGQGLEFLIYFQGNSAPDKSGLPSDRFSAERTGGSVSTLTIQRTQQEDSAVYLCASSSHWGNIQYFGAGTRLSVL.

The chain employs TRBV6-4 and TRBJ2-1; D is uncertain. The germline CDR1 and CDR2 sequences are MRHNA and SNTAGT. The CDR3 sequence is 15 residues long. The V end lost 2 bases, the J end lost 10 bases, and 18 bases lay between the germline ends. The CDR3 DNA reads TGTGCCAGCAGTGACGTGAGTTTCGGGCGCGGAGAGCAGTTCTTC. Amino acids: CASSDVSFGRGEQFF.

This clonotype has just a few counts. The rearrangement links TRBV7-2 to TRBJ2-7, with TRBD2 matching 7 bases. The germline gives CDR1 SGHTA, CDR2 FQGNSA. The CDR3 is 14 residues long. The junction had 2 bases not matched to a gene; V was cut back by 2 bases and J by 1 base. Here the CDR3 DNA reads TGTGCCAGCAGCTTACTAGCGGCGTCCTACGAGCAGTACTTC. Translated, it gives CASSLLAASYEQYF.

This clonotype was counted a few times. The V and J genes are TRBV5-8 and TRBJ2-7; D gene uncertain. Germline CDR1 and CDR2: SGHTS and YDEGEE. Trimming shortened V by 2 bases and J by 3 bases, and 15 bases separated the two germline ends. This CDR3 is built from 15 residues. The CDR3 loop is CASSFRSTTLYEQYF. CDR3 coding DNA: TGTGCCAGCAGCTTTCGCTCGACCACGCTCTACGAGCAGTACTTC.

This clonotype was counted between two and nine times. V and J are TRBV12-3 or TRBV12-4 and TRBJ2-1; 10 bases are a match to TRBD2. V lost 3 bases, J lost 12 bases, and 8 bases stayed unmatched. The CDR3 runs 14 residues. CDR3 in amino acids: CASSLLAGAQGQFF. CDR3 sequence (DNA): TGTGCCAGCAGTTTGCTAGCGGGGGCCCAGGGGCAGTTCTTC.

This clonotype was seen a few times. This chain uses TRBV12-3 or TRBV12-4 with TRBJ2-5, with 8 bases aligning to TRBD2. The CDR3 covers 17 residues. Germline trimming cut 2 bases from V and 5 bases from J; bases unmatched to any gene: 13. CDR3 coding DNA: TGTGCCAGCAGTTTACGCAAACTAGCGGCCCCTGACGAGACCCAGTACTTC. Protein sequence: CASSLRKLAAPDETQYF.

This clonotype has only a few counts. The CDR3 region has the DNA TGTGCCAGCAGCTTATCGACAGGGGGTGACATTCAGTACTTC. Amino acids: CASSLSTGGDIQYF. This sequence joins TRBV7-9 and TRBJ2-4, with 9 nucleotides matching TRBD1. The CDR3 loop spans 14 amino acids. Trimming removed 2 bases from V and 8 bases from J; junction bases left unmatched: 4. Per germline, CDR1 SEHNR and CDR2 FQNEAQ (reference sequence).

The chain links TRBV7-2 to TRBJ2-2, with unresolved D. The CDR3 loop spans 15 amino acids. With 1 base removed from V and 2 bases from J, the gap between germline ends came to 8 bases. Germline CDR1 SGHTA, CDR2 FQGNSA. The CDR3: CASSLDGHNTGELFF. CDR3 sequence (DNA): TGTGCCAGCAGCTTAGACGGCCACAACACCGGGGAGCTGTTTTTT.

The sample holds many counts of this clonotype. CDR3 amino acids: CASSQGPGLAGEETQYF. Written as DNA, the CDR3 is TGTGCCAGCAGCCAAGGCCCGGGACTAGCGGGGGAAGAGACCCAGTACTTC. The chain recombines TRBV3-1 with TRBJ2-5, with 14 bases identical to TRBD2. There are 17 residues in the CDR3. Germline CDR1 and CDR2: LGHDT and YNNKEL (reference sequence). V shed 1 base, J shed 3 bases, and the junction held 4 bases outside the gene matches.

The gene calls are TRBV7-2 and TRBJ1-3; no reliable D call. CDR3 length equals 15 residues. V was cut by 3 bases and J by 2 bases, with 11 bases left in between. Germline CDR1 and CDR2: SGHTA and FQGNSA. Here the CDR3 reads CASSLRFDPGNTIYF. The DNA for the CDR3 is TGTGCCAGCAGCTTGCGTTTCGATCCTGGAAACACCATATATTTT.

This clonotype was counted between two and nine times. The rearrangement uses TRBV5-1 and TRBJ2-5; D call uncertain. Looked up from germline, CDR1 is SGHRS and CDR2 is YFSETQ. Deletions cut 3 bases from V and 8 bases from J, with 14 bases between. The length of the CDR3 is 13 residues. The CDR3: CASSYESFGTQYF. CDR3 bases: TGCGCCAGCAGCTATGAATCCTTCGGAACCCAGTACTTC.

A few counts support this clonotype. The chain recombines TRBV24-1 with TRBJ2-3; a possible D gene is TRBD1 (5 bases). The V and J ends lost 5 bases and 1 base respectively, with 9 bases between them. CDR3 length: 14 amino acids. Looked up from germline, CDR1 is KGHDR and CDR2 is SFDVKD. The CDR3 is CATSGPRGTDTQYF. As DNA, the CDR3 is TGTGCCACCAGTGGCCCCAGGGGCACAGATACGCAGTATTTT.

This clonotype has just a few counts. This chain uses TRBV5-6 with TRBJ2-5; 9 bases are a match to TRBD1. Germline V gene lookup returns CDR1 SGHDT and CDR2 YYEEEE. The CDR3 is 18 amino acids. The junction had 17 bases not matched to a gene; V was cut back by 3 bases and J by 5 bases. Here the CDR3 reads CASSWRGQGPVGGETQYF. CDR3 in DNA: TGTGCCAGCAGCTGGAGGGGACAGGGTCCCGTCGGAGGTGAGACCCAGTACTTC.

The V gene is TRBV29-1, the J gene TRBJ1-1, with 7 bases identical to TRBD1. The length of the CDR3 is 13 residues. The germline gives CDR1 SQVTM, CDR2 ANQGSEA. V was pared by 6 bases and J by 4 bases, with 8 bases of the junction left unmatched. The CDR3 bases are TGCAGCGTCAGGACAGGAGGGCGCACTGAAGCTTTCTTT. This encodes CSVRTGGRTEAFF. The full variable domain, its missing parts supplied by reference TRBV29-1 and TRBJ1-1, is SAVISQKPSRDICQRGTSLTIQCQVDSQVTMMFWYRQQPGQSLTLIATANQGSEATYESGFVIDKFPISRPNLTFSTLTVSNMSPEDSSIYLCSVRTGGRTEAFFGQGTRLTVV.

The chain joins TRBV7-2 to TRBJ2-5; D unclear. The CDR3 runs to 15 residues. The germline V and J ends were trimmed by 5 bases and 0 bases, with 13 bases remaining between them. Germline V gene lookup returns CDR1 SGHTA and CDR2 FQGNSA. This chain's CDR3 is CASSPDVWYQETQYF. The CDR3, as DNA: TGTGCCAGCAGCCCGGACGTTTGGTACCAAGAGACCCAGTACTTC.

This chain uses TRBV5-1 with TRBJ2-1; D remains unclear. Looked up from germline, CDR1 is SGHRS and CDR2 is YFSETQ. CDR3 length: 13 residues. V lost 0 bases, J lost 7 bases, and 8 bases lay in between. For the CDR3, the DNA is TGCGCCAGCAGCTTGGCCTCCCGGAATGAGCAGTTCTTC. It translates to CASSLASRNEQFF.

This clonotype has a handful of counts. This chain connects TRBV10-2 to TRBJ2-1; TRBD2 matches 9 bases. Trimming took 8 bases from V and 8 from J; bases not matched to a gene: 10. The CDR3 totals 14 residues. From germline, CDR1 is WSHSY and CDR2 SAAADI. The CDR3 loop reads CASRLAGRGDEQFF. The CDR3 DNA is TGCGCCAGCCGTCTAGCGGGGCGGGGTGATGAGCAGTTCTTC.

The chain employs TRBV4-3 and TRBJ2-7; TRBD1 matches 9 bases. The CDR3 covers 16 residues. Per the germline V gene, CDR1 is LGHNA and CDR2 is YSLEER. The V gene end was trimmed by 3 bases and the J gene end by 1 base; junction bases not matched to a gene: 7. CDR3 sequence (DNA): TGCGCCAGCAGCCATCGTACCGGGACAGGGTCCTACGAGCAGTACTTC. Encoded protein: CASSHRTGTGSYEQYF.

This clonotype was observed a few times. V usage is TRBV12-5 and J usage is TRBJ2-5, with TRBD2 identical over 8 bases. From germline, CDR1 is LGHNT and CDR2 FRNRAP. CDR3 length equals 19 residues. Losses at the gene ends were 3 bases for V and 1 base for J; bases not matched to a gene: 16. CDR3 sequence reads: CASGFFPTSKGTSQETQYF. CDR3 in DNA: TGTGCTAGTGGTTTTTTCCCGACTTCAAAAGGGACTAGCCAAGAGACCCAGTACTTC. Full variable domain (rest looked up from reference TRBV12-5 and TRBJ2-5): DARVTQTPRHKVTEMGQEVTMRCQPILGHNTVFWYRQTMMQGLELLAYFRNRAPLDDSGMPKDRFSAEMPDATLATLKIQPSEPRDSAVYFCASGFFPTSKGTSQETQYFGPGTRLLVL.

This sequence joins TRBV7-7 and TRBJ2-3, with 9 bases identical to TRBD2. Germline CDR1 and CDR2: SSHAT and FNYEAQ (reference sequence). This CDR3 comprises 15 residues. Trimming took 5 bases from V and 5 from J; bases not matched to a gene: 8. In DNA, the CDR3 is TGTGCCAGCAGCCCGAACCTAGCGGGAATAGATACGCAGTATTTT. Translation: CASSPNLAGIDTQYF.

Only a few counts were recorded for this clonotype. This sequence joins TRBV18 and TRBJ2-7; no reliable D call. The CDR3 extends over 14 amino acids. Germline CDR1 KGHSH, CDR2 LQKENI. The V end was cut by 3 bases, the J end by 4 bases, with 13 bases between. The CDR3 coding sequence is TGTGCCAGCTCACCGAGTCGGTTTCGATACGAGCAGTACTTC. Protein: CASSPSRFRYEQYF.